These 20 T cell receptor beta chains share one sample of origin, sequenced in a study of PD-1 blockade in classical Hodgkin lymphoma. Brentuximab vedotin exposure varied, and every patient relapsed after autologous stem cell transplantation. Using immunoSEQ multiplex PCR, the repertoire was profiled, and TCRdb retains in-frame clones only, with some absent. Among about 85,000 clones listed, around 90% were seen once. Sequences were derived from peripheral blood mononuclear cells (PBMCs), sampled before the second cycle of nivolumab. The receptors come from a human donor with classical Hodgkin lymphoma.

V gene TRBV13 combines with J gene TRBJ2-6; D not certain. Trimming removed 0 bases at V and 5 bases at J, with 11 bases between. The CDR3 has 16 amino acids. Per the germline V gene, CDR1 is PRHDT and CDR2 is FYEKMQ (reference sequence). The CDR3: CASSLGRPGRANVLTF. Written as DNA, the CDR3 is TGTGCCAGCAGCTTAGGCAGGCCGGGCAGGGCCAACGTCCTGACTTTC. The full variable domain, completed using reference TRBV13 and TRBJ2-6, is AAGVIQSPRHLIKEKRETATLKCYPIPRHDTVYWYQQGPGQDPQFLISFYEKMQSDKGSIPDRFSAQQFSDYHSELNMSSLELGDSALYFCASSLGRPGRANVLTFGAGSRLTVL.

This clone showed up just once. The CDR3 DNA follows: TGCAGCGTTGAAGGTCTACCCAGATATGGCTACACCTTC. It yields the protein CSVEGLPRYGYTF. J is TRBJ1-2 and V is TRBV29-1; unclear D gene. Trimming stripped 1 base from V and 5 bases from J, with 11 bases between. This CDR3 contains 13 residues. CDR1 is SQVTM, CDR2 ANQGSEA, per germline.

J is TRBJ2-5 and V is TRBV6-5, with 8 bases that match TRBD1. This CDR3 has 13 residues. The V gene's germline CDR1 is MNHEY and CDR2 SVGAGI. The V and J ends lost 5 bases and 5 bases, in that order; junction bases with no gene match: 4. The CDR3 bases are TGTGCCAGCAGTCGACAGGGGCACGAGACCCAGTACTTC. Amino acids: CASSRQGHETQYF.

The CDR3 DNA is TGTGCCAGCAGCTGGGACAGGCTATCCACAGATACGCAGTATTTT. Translating it yields CASSWDRLSTDTQYF. The chain is built from TRBV27 and TRBJ2-3; 8 nucleotides agree with TRBD1. J was trimmed by 2 bases and V by 6 bases; bases with no gene match: 7. This CDR3 spans 15 amino acids. Germline V CDR1 and CDR2: MNHEY, SMNVEV (reference sequence).

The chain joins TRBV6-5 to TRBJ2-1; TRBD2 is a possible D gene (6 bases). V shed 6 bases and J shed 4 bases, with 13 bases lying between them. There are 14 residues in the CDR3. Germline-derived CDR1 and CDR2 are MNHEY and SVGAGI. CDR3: CASSALEGYNEQFF. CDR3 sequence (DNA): TGTGCCAGCAGCGCCCTGGAGGGGTACAATGAGCAGTTCTTC.

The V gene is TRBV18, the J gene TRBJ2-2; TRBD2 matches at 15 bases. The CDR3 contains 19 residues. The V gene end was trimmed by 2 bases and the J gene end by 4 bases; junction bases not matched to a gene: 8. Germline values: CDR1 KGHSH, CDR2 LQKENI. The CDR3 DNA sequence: TGTGCCAGCTCACCATTAGGACTAGCGGGAGGGCCGAGCACCGGGGAGCTGTTTTTT. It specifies CASSPLGLAGGPSTGELFF.

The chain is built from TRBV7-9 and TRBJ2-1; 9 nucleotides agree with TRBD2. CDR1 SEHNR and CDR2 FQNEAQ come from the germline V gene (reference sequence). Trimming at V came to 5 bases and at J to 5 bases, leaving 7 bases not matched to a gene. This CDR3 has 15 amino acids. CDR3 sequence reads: CASSPPSGKDNEQFF. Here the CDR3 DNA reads TGTGCCAGCAGCCCCCCTAGCGGGAAGGACAATGAGCAGTTCTTC.

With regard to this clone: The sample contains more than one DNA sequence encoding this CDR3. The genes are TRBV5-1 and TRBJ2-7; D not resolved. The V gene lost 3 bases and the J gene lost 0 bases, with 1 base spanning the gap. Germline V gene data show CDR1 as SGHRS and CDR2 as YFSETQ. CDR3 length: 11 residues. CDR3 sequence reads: CASSSSYEQYF. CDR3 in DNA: TGCGCCAGCAGCTCCTCCTACGAGCAGTACTTC.

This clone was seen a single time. The CDR3 DNA is TGTGCCAGCTCACCGCCGACAGGCTCCTACGAGCAGTACTTC. Translating it yields CASSPPTGSYEQYF. The chain joins TRBV18 to TRBJ2-7; TRBD1 might be the D (6 bases). This CDR3 region has 14 residues. In germline, CDR1 is KGHSH, CDR2 LQKENI. Trimming took 3 bases from V and 0 from J, leaving 9 bases between them.

The CDR3 loop is CASSPTGGYYNEQFF. In DNA form, the CDR3 reads TGTGCCAGCAGCCCAACGGGGGGCTACTACAATGAGCAGTTCTTC. The genes are TRBV6-5 and TRBJ2-1; tentatively, D is TRBD2 (7 bases). V shed 6 bases and J shed 3 bases, with 15 bases lying between them. The CDR3 is made up of 15 amino acids. The V gene's germline CDR1 is MNHEY and CDR2 SVGAGI.

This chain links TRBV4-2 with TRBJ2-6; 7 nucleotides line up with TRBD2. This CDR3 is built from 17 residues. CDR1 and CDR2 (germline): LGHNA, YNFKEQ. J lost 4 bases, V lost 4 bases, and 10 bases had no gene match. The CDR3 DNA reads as TGTGCCAGCAGCCCACGGGACTATTCCTCAGGGGCCAACGTCCTGACTTTC. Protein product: CASSPRDYSSGANVLTF.

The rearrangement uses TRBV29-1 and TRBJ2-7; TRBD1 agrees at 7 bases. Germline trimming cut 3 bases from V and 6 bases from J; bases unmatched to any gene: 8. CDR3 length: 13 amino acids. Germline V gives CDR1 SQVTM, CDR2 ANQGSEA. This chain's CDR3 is CSVDTGARGEQYF. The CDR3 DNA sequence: TGCAGCGTTGACACAGGGGCTCGTGGCGAGCAGTACTTC.

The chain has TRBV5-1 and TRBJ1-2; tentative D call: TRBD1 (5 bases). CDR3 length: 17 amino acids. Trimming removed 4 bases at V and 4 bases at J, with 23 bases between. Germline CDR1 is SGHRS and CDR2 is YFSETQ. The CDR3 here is CASSTGLPGLAVYGYTF. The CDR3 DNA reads TGCGCCAGCAGCACGGGACTGCCCGGGTTGGCGGTCTATGGCTACACCTTC. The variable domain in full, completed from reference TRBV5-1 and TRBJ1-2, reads KAGVTQTPRYLIKTRGQQVTLSCSPISGHRSVSWYQQTPGQGLQFLFEYFSETQRNKGNFPGRFSGRQFSNSRSEMNVSTLELGDSALYLCASSTGLPGLAVYGYTFGSGTRLTVV.

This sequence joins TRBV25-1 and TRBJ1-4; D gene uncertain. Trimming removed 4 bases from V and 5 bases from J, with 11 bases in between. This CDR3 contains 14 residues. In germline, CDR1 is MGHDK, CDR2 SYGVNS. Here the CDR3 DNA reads TGTGCCAGCAGTGCTTACAGAGACAATGAAAAACTGTTTTTT. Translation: CASSAYRDNEKLFF.

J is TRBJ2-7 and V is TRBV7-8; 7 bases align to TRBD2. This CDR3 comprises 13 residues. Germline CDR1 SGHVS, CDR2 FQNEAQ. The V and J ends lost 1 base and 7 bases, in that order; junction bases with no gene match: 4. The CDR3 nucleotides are TGTGCCAGCAGCTTAGGACCCGGGGGGGAGCAGTACTTC. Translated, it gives CASSLGPGGEQYF.

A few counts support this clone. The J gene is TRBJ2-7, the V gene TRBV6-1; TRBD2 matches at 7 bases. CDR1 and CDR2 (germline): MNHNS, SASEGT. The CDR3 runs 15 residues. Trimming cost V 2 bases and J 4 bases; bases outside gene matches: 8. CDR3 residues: CASSELAVGIYEQYF. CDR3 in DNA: TGTGCCAGCAGTGAACTAGCGGTGGGGATTTACGAGCAGTACTTC.

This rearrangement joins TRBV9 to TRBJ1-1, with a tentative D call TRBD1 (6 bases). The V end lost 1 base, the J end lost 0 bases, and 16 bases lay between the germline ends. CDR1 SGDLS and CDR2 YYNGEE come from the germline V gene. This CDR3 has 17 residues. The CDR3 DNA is TGTGCCAGCAGCGTATCGTGGGGGCGAGACATGAACACTGAAGCTTTCTTT. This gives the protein CASSVSWGRDMNTEAFF.

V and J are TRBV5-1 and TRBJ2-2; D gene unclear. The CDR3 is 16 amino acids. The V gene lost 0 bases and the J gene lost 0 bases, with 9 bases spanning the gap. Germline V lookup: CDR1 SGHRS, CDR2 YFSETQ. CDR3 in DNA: TGCGCCAGCAGCTTGGATGGCGCGACGAACACCGGGGAGCTGTTTTTT. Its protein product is CASSLDGATNTGELFF.

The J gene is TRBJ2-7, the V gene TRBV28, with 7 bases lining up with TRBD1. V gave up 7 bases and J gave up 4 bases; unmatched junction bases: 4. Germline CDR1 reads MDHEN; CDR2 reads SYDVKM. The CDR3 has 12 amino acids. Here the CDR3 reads CASTVRGYEQYF. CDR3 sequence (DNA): TGTGCCAGCACTGTCAGGGGGTACGAGCAGTACTTC.

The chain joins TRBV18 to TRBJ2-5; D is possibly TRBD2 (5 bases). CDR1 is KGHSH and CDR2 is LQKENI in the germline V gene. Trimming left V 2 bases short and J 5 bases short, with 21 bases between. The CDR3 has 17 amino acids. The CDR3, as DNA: TGTGCCAGCTCACCAGGACTTGTACGGTTAGGGCGGGAGACCCAGTACTTC. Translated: CASSPGLVRLGRETQYF.